These 22 T cell receptor beta chains originate from one sample sequenced in a study of Ad26.COV2.S vaccination and SARS-CoV-2 variants. The treatment: 15 to 20 received Ad26.COV2.S at low or high dose, single or two shots; several received placebo; per-sample allocation not given. Samples were taken on day 63 after the first vaccine or placebo injection. TCRdb's table, derived via immunoSEQ multiplex PCR, lists solely in-frame clones and lacks some. Of approximately 480,000 clones listed, roughly 87% are singletons. The material was peripheral blood, obtained in a trial of Ad26.COV2.S vaccine versus placebo. The source of these receptors is a person aged 18 to 65 who received the Ad26.COV2.S COVID-19 vaccine or a placebo.

This chain joins TRBV7-6 and TRBJ2-1, with TRBD2 identical over 8 bases. With 6 bases clipped from V and 4 bases from J, the junction kept 8 bases outside the gene matches. In germline, CDR1 is SGHVS, CDR2 FNYEAQ. The CDR3 runs to 15 residues. The CDR3 DNA sequence: TGTGCCAGCAGTGCAACTAGCGGAGCTTACAATGAGCAGTTCTTC. Protein product: CASSATSGAYNEQFF.

This clone showed up many times. This chain links TRBV5-1 with TRBJ2-1; D ambiguous. The CDR3 is 15 residues long. V lost 3 bases and J lost 9, with 19 bases in between. The germline V gene has CDR1 SGHRS and CDR2 YFSETQ. Here the CDR3 DNA reads TGCGCCAGCAGCTCGCTCCCCCAGAGCTTCGGTGAGCAGTTCTTC. Encoded protein: CASSSLPQSFGEQFF.

J is TRBJ2-3 and V is TRBV21-1; the DNA was not used to check the table's D call, TRBD1. TRBV21-1 constitutes a pseudogene. The CDR3 sequence is 18 residues long. The CDR3 here is CAPEVPGQRRGDTDTQYF. The CDR3, as DNA: TGTGCCCCCGAAGTCCCGGGACAGCGCCGAGGGGACACAGATACGCAGTATTTT.

The chain combines TRBV20-1 with TRBJ1-6; TRBD1 agrees at 8 bases. With 6 bases clipped from V and 10 bases from J, the junction kept 2 bases outside the gene matches. CDR3 length: 11 amino acids. Looked up from germline, CDR1 is DFQATT and CDR2 is SNEGSKA (reference sequence). CDR3 nucleotide sequence: TGCAGTGCACGGACAGGGTCACCCCTCCACTTT. Translating it yields CSARTGSPLHF.

The chain joins TRBV4-2 to TRBJ1-2; D uncertain. Germline loops: CDR1 LGHNA, CDR2 YNFKEQ. V lost 4 bases and J 6 bases, leaving 12 bases between the germline ends. This CDR3 is 13 amino acids long. The CDR3 bases are TGTGCCAGCAGCCCCCCTCTAAGAGATGGCTACACCTTC. Its translation is CASSPPLRDGYTF.

The CDR3 protein is CASSAVGHFPYEQYF. DNA of the CDR3: TGTGCCAGCAGCGCAGTGGGTCACTTTCCATACGAGCAGTACTTC. The chain joins TRBV7-8 to TRBJ2-7; D ambiguous. Trimming removed 5 bases from V and 4 bases from J, with 18 bases in between. CDR1 is SGHVS and CDR2 is FQNEAQ in the germline V gene. The CDR3 has 15 amino acids.

The chain recombines TRBV19 with TRBJ1-5, with D perhaps matching TRBD1 (5 bases). Between the trimmed V and J ends, which lost 10 bases and 0 bases, there was a span of 10 bases. The CDR3 has 13 amino acids. Per germline, CDR1 LNHDA and CDR2 SQIVND (reference sequence). This chain's CDR3 is CATQGFSNQPQHF. The CDR3 coding sequence is TGTGCCACCCAGGGTTTTAGCAATCAGCCCCAGCATTTT.

This clone has a single count. V usage is TRBV7-9 and J usage is TRBJ2-5, with 13 positions matching TRBD2. Germline assignment: CDR1 SEHNR and CDR2 FQNEAQ (reference sequence). J was trimmed by 5 bases and V by 6 bases; bases with no gene match: 3. The CDR3 covers 14 residues. The CDR3 region has the DNA TGTGCCAGCAGGGGACTAGCGGGAACGGAGACCCAGTACTTC. This gives the protein CASRGLAGTETQYF.

The chain couples TRBV5-4 to TRBJ2-5; D remains ambiguous. Trimming removed 0 bases at V and 5 bases at J, with 11 bases between. In germline, CDR1 is SGHNT, CDR2 YYREEE (reference sequence). There are 14 residues in the CDR3. The CDR3 region is CASSLEWASETQYF. CDR3 bases: TGTGCCAGCAGCTTGGAATGGGCTTCGGAGACCCAGTACTTC. The variable domain in full, completed from reference TRBV5-4 and TRBJ2-5, reads ETGVTQSPTHLIKTRGQQVTLRCSSQSGHNTVSWYQQALGQGPQFIFQYYREEENGRGNFPPRFSGLQFPNYSSELNVNALELDDSALYLCASSLEWASETQYFGPGTRLLVL.

The J gene is TRBJ2-2, the V gene TRBV10-3, with 11 positions matching TRBD2. The J segment lost 1 base and the V segment lost 11 bases, leaving 9 bases of the junction unmatched. Germline V gene lookup returns CDR1 ENHRY and CDR2 SYGVKD. This CDR3 is 16 amino acids long. The CDR3 sequence: CAGRTGTSGNTGELFF. In DNA, the CDR3 is TGTGCCGGAAGGACCGGGACTAGCGGGAACACCGGGGAGCTGTTTTTT.

The J gene is TRBJ1-5, the V gene TRBV6-2 or TRBV6-3; D remains unclear. This CDR3 region has 12 residues. Deletions cut 6 bases from V and 9 bases from J, with 12 bases between. Germline assignment: CDR1 MNHEY and CDR2 SVGEGT. CDR3 in amino acids: CASSTANMPQHF. The CDR3 DNA follows: TGTGCCAGCAGCACGGCCAATATGCCCCAGCATTTT.

The chain combines TRBV9 with TRBJ1-1; no clear D. CDR3 length: 15 residues. The ends were cut back, 0 bases at V and 5 bases at J, with 14 bases in the middle. CDR1 and CDR2 from the germline V gene are SGDLS and YYNGEE. In DNA, the CDR3 is TGTGCCAGCAGCGTAGGCCACGGCCCTTTAACTGAAGCTTTCTTT. Its protein product is CASSVGHGPLTEAFF.

The genes are TRBV14 and TRBJ1-4; TRBD1 matches 7 bases. Germline V gives CDR1 SGHDN, CDR2 FVKESK. CDR3 length equals 15 residues. Germline trimming cut 4 bases from V and 8 bases from J; bases unmatched to any gene: 10. Here the CDR3 DNA reads TGTGCCAGCAGCCCTTTGACAGGGACAAGGGAAAAACTGTTTTTT. Translation gives CASSPLTGTREKLFF.

The rearrangement uses TRBV28 and TRBJ1-2, with 10 bases fitting TRBD1. Germline loops: CDR1 MDHEN, CDR2 SYDVKM. The CDR3 consists of 16 residues. V lost 4 bases and J lost 4; bases outside the gene matches: 9. The CDR3 sequence is CASSSHWTGGGYGYTF. As DNA, the CDR3 is TGTGCCAGCAGTTCACACTGGACAGGGGGAGGCTATGGCTACACCTTC.

The rearrangement joins TRBV6-1 to TRBJ1-3; D remains ambiguous. This CDR3 has 15 residues. The germline V gene encodes CDR1 MNHNS and CDR2 SASEGT. The V end was cut by 2 bases, the J end by 0 bases, with 8 bases between. CDR3 region: CASSESAFSGNTIYF. CDR3 nucleotide sequence: TGTGCCAGCAGTGAATCGGCCTTCTCTGGAAACACCATATATTTT.

This rearrangement joins TRBV28 to TRBJ2-2, with 9 bases matching TRBD1. From germline, CDR1 is MDHEN and CDR2 SYDVKM. The CDR3 is made up of 18 amino acids. V shed 5 bases and J 3 bases; nucleotides not matched to a gene: 13. The CDR3 reads CASSPLADRGFDTGELFF. The CDR3 DNA follows: TGTGCCAGCAGTCCTCTAGCTGACAGGGGGTTTGACACCGGGGAGCTGTTTTTT.

This chain uses TRBV28 with TRBJ1-1; 7 bases map to TRBD1. This CDR3 comprises 16 residues. Trimming cost V 4 bases and J 2 bases; bases outside gene matches: 10. CDR1 and CDR2 (germline): MDHEN, SYDVKM. CDR3 protein: CASSSIPRQGNTEAFF. The CDR3 bases are TGTGCCAGCAGTTCCATCCCCCGACAGGGAAACACTGAAGCTTTCTTT.

This clone was counted between two and nine times. The sample contains more than one DNA sequence encoding this CDR3. This chain connects TRBV10-3 to TRBJ1-5; 7 nucleotides align to TRBD1. Germline V lookup: CDR1 ENHRY, CDR2 SYGVKD. V shed 6 bases, J shed 1 base, and the junction held 3 bases outside the gene matches. The CDR3 is 14 amino acids. CDR3 protein: CAISQDRSNQPQHF. In DNA form, the CDR3 reads TGTGCCATCAGCCAGGACAGGAGCAATCAGCCCCAGCATTTT.

V gene TRBV6-5 combines with J gene TRBJ2-3; D remains ambiguous. CDR1 MNHEY and CDR2 SVGAGI come from the germline V gene. The CDR3 sequence is 13 residues long. V dropped 8 bases and J dropped 2 bases, with 11 bases sitting between them. The DNA for the CDR3 is TGTGCCAGCGATGGGTCTTTCACAGATACGCAGTATTTT. It specifies CASDGSFTDTQYF.

The gene calls are TRBV18 and TRBJ2-5, with a weak D call TRBD1 (5 bases). CDR3 length equals 13 residues. V was cut by 4 bases and J by 2 bases, with 8 bases left in between. Per the germline V gene, CDR1 is KGHSH and CDR2 is LQKENI. CDR3 amino acids: CASSQTAQETQYF. CDR3 sequence (DNA): TGTGCCAGCTCACAGACAGCTCAAGAGACCCAGTACTTC.

The chain combines TRBV6-1 with TRBJ2-4; D might be TRBD1 or TRBD2, each matching 6 bases. CDR1 and CDR2 from the germline V gene are MNHNS and SASEGT. The V and J ends lost 3 bases and 8 bases respectively, with 17 bases between them. The CDR3 contains 15 residues. CDR3 nucleotides: TGTGCCAGCAGTGAGGGGGGACATCATGGGGACATTCAGTACTTC. It translates to CASSEGGHHGDIQYF.

V and J are TRBV7-9 and TRBJ2-1; 8 bases align to TRBD2. Losses at the gene ends were 5 bases for V and 9 bases for J; bases not matched to a gene: 15. Germline values: CDR1 SEHNR, CDR2 FQNEAQ (reference sequence). CDR3 size: 16 residues. The CDR3 protein is CASSGARVAGRSEQFF. DNA of the CDR3: TGTGCCAGCAGCGGGGCCCGGGTAGCGGGAAGAAGTGAGCAGTTCTTC.